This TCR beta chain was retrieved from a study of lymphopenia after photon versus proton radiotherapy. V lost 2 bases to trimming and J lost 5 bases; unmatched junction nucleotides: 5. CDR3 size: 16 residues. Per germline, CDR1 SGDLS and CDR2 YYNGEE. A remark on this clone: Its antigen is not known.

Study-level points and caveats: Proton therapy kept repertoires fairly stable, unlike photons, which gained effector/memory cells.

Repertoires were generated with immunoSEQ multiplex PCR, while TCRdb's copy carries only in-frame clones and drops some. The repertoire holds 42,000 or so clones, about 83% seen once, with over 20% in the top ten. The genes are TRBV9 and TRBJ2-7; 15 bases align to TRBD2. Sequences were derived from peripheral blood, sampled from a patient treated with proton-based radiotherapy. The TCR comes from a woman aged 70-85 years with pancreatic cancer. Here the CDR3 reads CASSVGLAGGQDEQYF. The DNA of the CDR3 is TGTGCCAGCAGCGTCGGACTAGCGGGAGGGCAGGACGAGCAGTACTTC.